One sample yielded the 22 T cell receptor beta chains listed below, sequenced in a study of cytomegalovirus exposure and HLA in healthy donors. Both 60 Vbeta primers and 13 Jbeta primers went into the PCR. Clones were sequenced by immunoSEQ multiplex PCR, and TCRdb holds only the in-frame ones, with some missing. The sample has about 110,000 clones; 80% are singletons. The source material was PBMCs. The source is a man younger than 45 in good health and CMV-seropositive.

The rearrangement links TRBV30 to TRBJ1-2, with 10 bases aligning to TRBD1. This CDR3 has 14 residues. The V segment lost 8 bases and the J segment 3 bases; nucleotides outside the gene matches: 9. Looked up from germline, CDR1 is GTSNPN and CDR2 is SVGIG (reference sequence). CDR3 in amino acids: CATNRDRGDYGYTF. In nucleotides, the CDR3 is TGTGCCACGAACCGGGACAGGGGAGACTATGGCTACACCTTC.

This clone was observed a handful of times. The CDR3 bases are TGTGCCACCAGCAGAGATGGGGGGGCGTACGGTGAGCAGTTCTTC. Translating gives CATSRDGGAYGEQFF. The J gene is TRBJ2-1, the V gene TRBV15, with D possibly matching TRBD2 (7 bases). The CDR3 contains 15 residues. CDR1 is LNHNV, CDR2 YYDKDF, per germline (reference sequence). With 0 bases removed from V and 9 bases from J, the gap between germline ends came to 15 bases.

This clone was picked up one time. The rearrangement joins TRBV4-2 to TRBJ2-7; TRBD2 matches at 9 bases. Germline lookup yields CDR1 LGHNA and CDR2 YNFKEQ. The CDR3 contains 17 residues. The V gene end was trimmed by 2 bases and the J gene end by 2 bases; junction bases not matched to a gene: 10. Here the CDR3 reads CASSQSRPSGKPYEQYF. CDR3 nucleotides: TGTGCCAGCAGCCAAAGTCGGCCTAGCGGGAAACCCTACGAGCAGTACTTC.

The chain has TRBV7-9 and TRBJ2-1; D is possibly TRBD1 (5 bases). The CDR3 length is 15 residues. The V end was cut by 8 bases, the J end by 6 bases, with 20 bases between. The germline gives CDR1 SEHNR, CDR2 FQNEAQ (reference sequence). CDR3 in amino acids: CASDRDSGVANEQFF. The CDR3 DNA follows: TGTGCCAGCGACAGAGACAGTGGAGTTGCCAATGAGCAGTTCTTC.

The CDR3 sequence: CASTQGNEQFF. The CDR3 bases are TGCGCCAGCACACAGGGAAATGAGCAGTTCTTC. The chain employs TRBV5-1 and TRBJ2-1, with a weak D call TRBD1 (6 bases). V shed 6 bases and J shed 7 bases, with 8 bases lying between them. The CDR3 spans 11 residues. Germline CDR1 SGHRS, CDR2 YFSETQ.

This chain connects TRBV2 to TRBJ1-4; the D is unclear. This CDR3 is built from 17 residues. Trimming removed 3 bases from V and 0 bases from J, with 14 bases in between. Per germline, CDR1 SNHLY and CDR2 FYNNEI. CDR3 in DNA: TGTGCCAGCAGTGACGCCGCAGGTACCGCAACTAATGAAAAACTGTTTTTT. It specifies CASSDAAGTATNEKLFF.

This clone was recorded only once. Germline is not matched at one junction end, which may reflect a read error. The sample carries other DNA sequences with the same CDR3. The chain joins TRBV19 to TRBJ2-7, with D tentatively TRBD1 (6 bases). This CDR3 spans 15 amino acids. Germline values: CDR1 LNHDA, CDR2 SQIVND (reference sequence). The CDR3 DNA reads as TGCGCCAGTAGTATTACTGGGATGGCGCAGGGGGAGCAGTACTTC. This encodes CASSITGMAQGEQYF. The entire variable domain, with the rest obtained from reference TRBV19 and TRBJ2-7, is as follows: DGGITQSPKYLFRKEGQNVTLSCEQNLNHDAMYWYRQDPGQGLRLIYYSQIVNDFQKGDIAEGYSVSREKKESFPLTVTSAQKNPTAFYLCASSITGMAQGEQYFGPGTRLTVT.

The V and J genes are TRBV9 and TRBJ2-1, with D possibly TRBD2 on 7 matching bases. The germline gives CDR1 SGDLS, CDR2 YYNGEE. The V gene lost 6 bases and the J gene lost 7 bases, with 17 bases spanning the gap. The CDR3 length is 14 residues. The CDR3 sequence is CASTAGGRENEQFF. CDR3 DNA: TGTGCCAGCACCGCCGGGGGGCGAGAGAATGAGCAGTTCTTC. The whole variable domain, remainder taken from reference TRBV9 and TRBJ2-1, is DSGVTQTPKHLITATGQRVTLRCSPRSGDLSVYWYQQSLDQGLQFLIQYYNGEERAKGNILERFSAQQFPDLHSELNLSSLELGDSALYFCASTAGGRENEQFFGPGTRLTVL.

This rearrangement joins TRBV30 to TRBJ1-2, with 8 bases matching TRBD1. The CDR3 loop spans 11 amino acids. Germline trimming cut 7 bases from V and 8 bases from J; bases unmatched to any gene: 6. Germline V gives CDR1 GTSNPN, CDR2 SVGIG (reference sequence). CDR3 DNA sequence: TGTGCCTTTCGACAGGGGAGAGGCTACACCTTC. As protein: CAFRQGRGYTF.

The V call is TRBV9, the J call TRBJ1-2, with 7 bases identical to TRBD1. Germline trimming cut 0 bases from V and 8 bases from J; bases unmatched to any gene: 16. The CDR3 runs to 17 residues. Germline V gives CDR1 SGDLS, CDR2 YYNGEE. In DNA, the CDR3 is TGTGCCAGCAGCGTAGCTGATGACAGGGCCCCTTTAAGCGGCTACACCTTC. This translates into CASSVADDRAPLSGYTF.

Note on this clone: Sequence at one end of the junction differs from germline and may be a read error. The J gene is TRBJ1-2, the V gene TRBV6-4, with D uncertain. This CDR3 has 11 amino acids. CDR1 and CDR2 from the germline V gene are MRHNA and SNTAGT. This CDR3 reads CRGFLNYGYTF. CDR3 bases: TGCCGGGGATTTTTAAACTATGGCTACACCTTC.

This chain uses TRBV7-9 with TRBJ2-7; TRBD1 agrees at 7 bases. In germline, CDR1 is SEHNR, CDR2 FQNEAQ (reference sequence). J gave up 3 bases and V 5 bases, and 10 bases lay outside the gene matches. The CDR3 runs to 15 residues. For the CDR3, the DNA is TGTGCCAGCAGCGGACGGGAACAGGGGAACTACGAGCAGTACTTC. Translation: CASSGREQGNYEQYF.

CDR3 DNA: TGTGCCTGGAATACAGGGGGGAATTCACCCCTCCACTTT. It translates to CAWNTGGNSPLHF. This chain uses TRBV30 with TRBJ1-6; 8 nucleotides line up with TRBD1. V lost 4 bases, J lost 7 bases, and 3 bases stayed unmatched. Germline V lookup: CDR1 GTSNPN, CDR2 SVGIG (reference sequence). The CDR3 loop spans 13 amino acids.

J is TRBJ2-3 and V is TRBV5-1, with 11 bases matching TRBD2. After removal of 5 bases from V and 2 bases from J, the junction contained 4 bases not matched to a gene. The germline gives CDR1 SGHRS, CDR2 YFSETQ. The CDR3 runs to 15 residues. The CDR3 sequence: CASSFSGGATDTQYF. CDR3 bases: TGCGCCAGCAGTTTTAGCGGGGGGGCCACAGATACGCAGTATTTT.

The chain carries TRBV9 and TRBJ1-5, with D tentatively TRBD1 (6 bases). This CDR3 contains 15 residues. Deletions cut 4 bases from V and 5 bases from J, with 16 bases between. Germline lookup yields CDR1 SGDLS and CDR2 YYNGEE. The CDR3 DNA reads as TGTGCCAGCAGCCGGGGGGGGCCCCAGGATCAGCCCCAGCATTTT. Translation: CASSRGGPQDQPQHF.

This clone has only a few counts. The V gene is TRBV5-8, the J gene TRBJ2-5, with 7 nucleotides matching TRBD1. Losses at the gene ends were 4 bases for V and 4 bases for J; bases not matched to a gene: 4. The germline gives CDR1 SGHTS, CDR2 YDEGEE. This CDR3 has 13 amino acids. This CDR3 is CASSPGQTETQYF. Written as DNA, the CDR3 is TGTGCCAGCAGCCCGGGACAGACAGAGACCCAGTACTTC.

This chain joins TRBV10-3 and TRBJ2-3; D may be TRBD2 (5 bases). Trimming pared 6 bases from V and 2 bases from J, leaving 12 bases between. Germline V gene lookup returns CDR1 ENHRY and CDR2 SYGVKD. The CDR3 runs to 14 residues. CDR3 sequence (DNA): TGTGCCATCAGAAAGGACTTATCCACAGATACGCAGTATTTT. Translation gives CAIRKDLSTDTQYF.

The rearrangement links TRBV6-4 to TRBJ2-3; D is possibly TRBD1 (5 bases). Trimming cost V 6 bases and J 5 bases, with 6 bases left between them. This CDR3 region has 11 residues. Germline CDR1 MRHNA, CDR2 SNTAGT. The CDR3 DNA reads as TGTGCCAGCAGAGGGGTAGATACGCAGTATTTT. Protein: CASRGVDTQYF.

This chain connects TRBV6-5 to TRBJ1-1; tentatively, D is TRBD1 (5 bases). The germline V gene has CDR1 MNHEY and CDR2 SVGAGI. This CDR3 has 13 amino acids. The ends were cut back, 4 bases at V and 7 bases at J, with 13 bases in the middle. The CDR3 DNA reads TGTGCCAGCAGTTCGGACCGGGGACTTGAAGCTTTCTTT. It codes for CASSSDRGLEAFF.

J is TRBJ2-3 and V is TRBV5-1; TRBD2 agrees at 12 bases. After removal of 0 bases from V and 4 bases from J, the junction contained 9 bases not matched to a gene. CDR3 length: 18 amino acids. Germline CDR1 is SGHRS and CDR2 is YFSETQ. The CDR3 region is CASSLAGLAGGPADTQYF. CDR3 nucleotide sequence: TGCGCCAGCAGCTTGGCTGGGCTAGCGGGGGGGCCTGCAGATACGCAGTATTTT.

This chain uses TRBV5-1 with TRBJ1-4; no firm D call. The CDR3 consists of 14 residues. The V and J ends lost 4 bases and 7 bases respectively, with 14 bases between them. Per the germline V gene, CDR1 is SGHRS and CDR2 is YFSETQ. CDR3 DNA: TGCGCCAGCAGCAACAGCAGGATGGCTGAAAAACTGTTTTTT. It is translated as CASSNSRMAEKLFF.

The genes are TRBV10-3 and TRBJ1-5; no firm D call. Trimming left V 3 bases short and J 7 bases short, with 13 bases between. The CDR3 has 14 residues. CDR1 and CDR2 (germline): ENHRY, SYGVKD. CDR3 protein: CAISERMGDQPQHF. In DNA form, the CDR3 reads TGTGCCATCAGTGAACGGATGGGCGACCAGCCCCAGCATTTT.